This TCR beta chain was documented in a study of T cell responses to AZD1222 COVID-19 vaccine. The ends were cut back, 5 bases at V and 0 bases at J, with 11 bases in the middle. CDR1 is MDHEN and CDR2 is SYDVKM in the germline V gene. There are 14 residues in the CDR3. The repertoire was sequenced with immunoSEQ multiplex PCR; TCRdb's copy has only in-frame clones and lacks some. The table includes over 120,000 clones, about 92% detected once. This clonotype originated in an adult who had recovered from COVID-19. This chain uses TRBV28 with TRBJ2-7; the D gene is possibly TRBD1 (5 bases). The specimen was peripheral blood, collected after recovery from COVID-19. CDR3 amino acids: CASSHADSSYEQYF. CDR3 bases: TGTGCCAGCAGTCATGCTGACAGCTCCTACGAGCAGTACTTC.